These 19 T cell receptor beta chains were sequenced from one sample in a study of T cell clonality in common variable immunodeficiency. General study findings and limits: Common variable immunodeficiency TCR beta sequences reportedly had fewer deletions and N-nucleotide insertions.

Antigens for these TCRs are unknown. The table came from immunoSEQ multiplex PCR; TCRdb's copy has only in-frame clones and leaves some out. The sample shows approximately 28,000 clones, none of them appearing just once. What was sequenced was peripheral blood mononuclear cells. These receptor sequences come from a human donor with common variable immunodeficiency.

This clone has just a few counts. The read stops 3 residues short of the end of the CDR3; the missing end is completed from the germline J gene. This chain links TRBV18 with TRBJ2-7; 7 positions agree with TRBD1. Germline V CDR1 and CDR2: KGHSH, LQKENI. V shed 3 bases, J shed 2 bases, and the junction held 1 base outside the gene matches. The CDR3 covers 13 residues. CDR3 loop: CASSPTGTYEQYF. Incomplete CDR3 DNA: TGTGCCAGCTCACCGACAGGGACCTACGAG.

Concerning this clone itself: Read coverage stops 3 residues before the CDR3 terminus; the germline J gene supplies the remainder. V gene TRBV2 combines with J gene TRBJ1-5, with a tentative D call TRBD1 (5 bases). Germline V gives CDR1 SNHLY, CDR2 FYNNEI. Trimming took 4 bases from V and 4 from J, leaving 17 bases between them. The length of the CDR3 is 16 residues. CDR3 residues: CASSVGAGSVNQPQHF. CDR3 DNA (partial): TGTGCCAGCAGTGTTGGGGCAGGGTCCGTAAATCAGCCC.

As for this clone: The read gets to within 3 residues of the CDR3 end, and the germline J gene fills in the rest. V is TRBV7-2 and J is TRBJ1-4; TRBD1 aligns across 11 bases. The CDR3 sequence is 14 residues long. The trim removed 5 bases at V and 8 bases at J, leaving 4 bases unmatched. Looked up from germline, CDR1 is SGHTA and CDR2 is FQGNSA. The chain's CDR3 is CASSDRTGGEKLFF. The sequenced CDR3 bases are TGTGCCAGCAGCGACAGGACAGGGGGCGAAAAA.

A few counts support this clone. The observed sequence ends 3 residues before the CDR3 terminus, with the missing tail filled in from the germline J gene. This chain uses TRBV20-1 with TRBJ2-3; TRBD2 matches 10 bases. V lost 3 bases to trimming and J lost 0 bases; unmatched junction nucleotides: 12. The CDR3 is 18 amino acids. Germline CDR1 reads DFQATT; CDR2 reads SNEGSKA (reference sequence). The DNA read from the CDR3 is TGCAGTGCTAGCCAGGCTAGCGGGAGTTTAACTAGCACAGATACG. The encoded protein is CSASQASGSLTSTDT. The entire CDR3 sequence reads CSASQASGSLTSTDTQYF.

Only a few counts were recorded for this clone. The CDR3 end falls 3 residues outside the read, so it is completed with the germline J gene. V and J are TRBV11-2 and TRBJ2-3; 7 bases are shared with TRBD1. The CDR3 loop spans 15 amino acids. CDR1 is SGHAT and CDR2 is FQNNGV in the germline V gene. J was trimmed by 3 bases and V by 3 bases; bases with no gene match: 6. The chain's CDR3 is CASSFPGQKTDTQYF. CDR3 DNA, as far as it was read: TGTGCCAGCAGCTTCCCGGGACAGAAAACAGATACG.

This clone has ten or more counts. The CDR3 end falls 3 residues outside the read, so it is completed with the germline J gene. This chain connects TRBV29-1 to TRBJ2-7, with 8 bases fitting TRBD1. CDR3 length equals 14 residues. V lost 5 bases, J lost 0 bases, and 6 bases stayed unmatched. From germline, CDR1 is SQVTM and CDR2 ANQGSEA. Incomplete CDR3 DNA: TGCAGCGTTCTTGGACAGGGTAGCTCCTACGAG. Translating gives CSVLGQGSSYE. The full CDR3 protein reads CSVLGQGSSYEQYF.

The sample holds many counts of this clone. The read terminates 3 residues ahead of where the CDR3 ends, so the germline J gene completes it. This sequence joins TRBV7-9 and TRBJ2-1, with 7 nucleotides matching TRBD1. Looked up from germline, CDR1 is SEHNR and CDR2 is FQNEAQ (reference sequence). Losses at the gene ends were 0 bases for V and 2 bases for J; bases not matched to a gene: 1. The CDR3 loop spans 15 amino acids. Incomplete CDR3 DNA: TGTGCCAGCAGCTTAGCAGGGGGCACCTACAATGAG. Encoded protein: CASSLAGGTYNE. The whole CDR3 sequence reads CASSLAGGTYNEQFF.

With respect to this clone: From the germline J gene comes the end of the CDR3, since the read stops 3 residues before it. The chain has TRBV5-4 and TRBJ2-1, with D possibly being TRBD2 (5 bases). The CDR3 runs to 16 residues. V lost 2 bases to trimming and J lost 4 bases, with 16 bases between them. The germline V gene encodes CDR1 SGHNT and CDR2 YYREEE (reference sequence). The CDR3 bases that were read are TGTGCCAGCAGCTTCCCAGCAGGAGGACTTTACAATGAG. It codes for CASSFPAGGLYNE. The entire CDR3 sequence reads CASSFPAGGLYNEQFF.

As regards this clone: The read ends 3 residues shy of where the CDR3 ends; the end is completed using the germline J gene. V is TRBV6-1 and J is TRBJ2-1; D is unclear. V was cut by 3 bases and J by 4 bases, with 4 bases left in between. This CDR3 region has 12 residues. Germline V gene data show CDR1 as MNHNS and CDR2 as SASEGT. The CDR3 sequence: CASSDSYNEQFF. The sequenced CDR3 bases are TGTGCCAGCAGTGACAGTTACAATGAG.

Comments on this clone: The read comes to an end 3 residues before the CDR3 does, leaving the germline J gene to fill in the end. The rearrangement joins TRBV19 to TRBJ2-5, with D possibly matching TRBD2 (6 bases). Trimming cost V 3 bases and J 1 base, with 12 bases left between them. Germline V gene lookup returns CDR1 LNHDA and CDR2 SQIVND (reference sequence). This CDR3 is built from 15 residues. CDR3: CASSIRAGFQETQYF. Incomplete CDR3 DNA: TGTGCCAGTAGTATCAGAGCGGGTTTCCAAGAGACC.

This clone appeared many times. The CDR3 reads CASSIFLEAFF. The CDR3 bases that were read are TGTGCCAGTAGTATCTTCCTTGAA. The V gene is TRBV19, the J gene TRBJ1-1; D gene uncertain. The read falls 3 residues short of the CDR3 end, and the missing part is taken from the germline J gene. Germline CDR1 reads LNHDA; CDR2 reads SQIVND (reference sequence). This CDR3 contains 11 residues. The V end was cut by 3 bases, the J end by 7 bases, with 6 bases between.

This clone was recorded many times. The CDR3 goes on 3 residues after the read ends, and that part is filled in from the germline J gene. V gene TRBV2 combines with J gene TRBJ1-5; 10 bases match TRBD1. CDR3 length: 15 amino acids. Trimming cost V 7 bases and J 3 bases; bases outside gene matches: 6. The V gene's germline CDR1 is SNHLY and CDR2 FYNNEI. The part of the CDR3 DNA that was read is TGTGCCAGCACCGGCGACAGGGGGCACAATCAGCCC. It is translated as CASTGDRGHNQP. The complete CDR3 protein is CASTGDRGHNQPQHF.

Concerning this clone itself: Read data end 3 residues before the CDR3 end; the end is taken from the germline J gene. V usage is TRBV5-1 and J usage is TRBJ2-7; perhaps TRBD2 as D (6 bases). The germline gives CDR1 SGHRS, CDR2 YFSETQ. Trimming cost V 5 bases and J 3 bases, with 18 bases left between them. This CDR3 has 15 amino acids. The chain's CDR3 is CASRPIGGWVYEQYF. The DNA read from the CDR3 is TGCGCCAGCAGACCAATTGGGGGGTGGGTCTACGAG.

The sequenced CDR3 bases are TGTGCCAGCAGTGTGGGACTCCAACATATCACCTACGAG. The encoded protein is CASSVGLQHITYE. In full, the CDR3 is CASSVGLQHITYEQYF. The chain has TRBV2 and TRBJ2-7; D is perhaps TRBD2 (6 bases). The read is 3 residues too short to cover the CDR3 end, so that end is filled in from the germline J gene. V was cut by 4 bases and J by 2 bases, with 18 bases left in between. This CDR3 region has 16 residues. CDR1 is SNHLY and CDR2 is FYNNEI in the germline V gene.

The CDR3 loop is CAKADSGHQLFF. Partial CDR3 DNA: TGTGCCAAAGCGGACAGTGGGCACCAG. The J gene is TRBJ2-2, the V gene TRBV6-4; possible D gene TRBD1, 6 bases. Read data end 3 residues before the CDR3 end; the end is taken from the germline J gene. The CDR3 runs to 12 residues. Germline values: CDR1 MRHNA, CDR2 SNTAGT.

This clone was counted many times. The read finishes 3 residues shy of the CDR3 end, and the germline J gene is used to complete it. The chain couples TRBV18 to TRBJ2-5; 9 nucleotides agree with TRBD1. CDR1 is KGHSH and CDR2 is LQKENI in the germline V gene. The CDR3 has 15 residues. After removal of 3 bases from V and 4 bases from J, the junction contained 6 bases not matched to a gene. The CDR3 DNA, read in part, is TGTGCCAGCTCACCTCCTACAGGGGGCAGAGAGACC. Protein: CASSPPTGGRET. The entire CDR3 protein reads CASSPPTGGRETQYF.

Comments on this clone: The DNA ends 3 residues before the CDR3 does, and the rest of the CDR3 is filled in from the germline J gene. The chain is built from TRBV18 and TRBJ1-3; D is undetermined. The CDR3 runs 17 residues. V gave up 1 base and J gave up 0 bases, with 13 bases separating them. Germline CDR1 reads KGHSH; CDR2 reads LQKENI. CDR3 loop: CASSPQATRNSGNTIYF. CDR3 DNA (partial): TGTGCCAGCTCACCACAGGCCACCAGGAACTCTGGAAACACC.

This clone was seen at least ten times. The read terminates 3 residues before the CDR3 end, so the remaining end is supplied by the germline J gene. J is TRBJ1-5 and V is TRBV5-6; D is unclear. V dropped 0 bases and J dropped 0 bases, with 7 bases sitting between them. The CDR3 sequence is 15 residues long. Looked up from germline, CDR1 is SGHDT and CDR2 is YYEEEE. The CDR3 sequence is CASSLGWASNQPQHF. The CDR3 DNA, read in part, is TGTGCCAGCAGCTTGGGCTGGGCTAGCAATCAGCCC.

Regarding this clone: The read gets to within 3 residues of the CDR3 end, and the germline J gene fills in the rest. This chain uses TRBV5-6 with TRBJ2-7; 8 nucleotides match TRBD1. Per germline, CDR1 SGHDT and CDR2 YYEEEE. This CDR3 has 15 residues. V dropped 2 bases and J dropped 2; count of bases not matched to a gene: 6. The CDR3 spells CASSFLIQGAYEQYF. CDR3 bases read: TGTGCCAGCAGCTTTTTGATACAGGGGGCCTACGAG.